The source of this T cell receptor (beta chain) is a study of T-cell reconstitution after alpha-beta-depleted transplantation in children. Findings and caveats of the study: The study traced high day-60 TCRbeta diversity in some patients to surviving recipient T cells and thymic progenitors. Newly generated T cells supplied most T-cell counts and diversity one year post-transplant.

The length of the CDR3 is 16 residues. From germline, CDR1 is LGHNT and CDR2 FRNRAP. Trimming at V came to 8 bases and at J to 1 base, leaving 10 bases not matched to a gene. For TCRbeta, the library was prepared with unique molecular identifiers. TCRdb redid the calling of the PCR reads with MiXCR, one entry per CDR3 protein. The sample contains fewer than 700,000 distinct CDR3 sequences, 10% to 15% of which appear only once. This clonotype has ten or more counts. The antigen is not known. The chain couples TRBV12-5 to TRBJ2-2; 7 bases match TRBD2. The clonotype was recovered from a male patient under 18 who had a stem cell transplant for acute myeloid leukemia, so the T cells may come from the graft donor. Sequenced here: PBMCs, mostly from graft donor cells, sampled 360 days after TCRalphabeta/CD19-depleted stem cell transplant. CDR3 in amino acids: CASKGQRDVNTGELFF. The CDR3 DNA sequence: TGTGCTAGTAAGGGCCAGCGGGATGTGAACACCGGGGAGCTGTTTTTT.